This TCR beta chain was sequenced during a study of read filtering for tumor transcriptome and immune sequencing. This clonotype was counted ten times or more. Its antigen is not identified. With 6 bases removed from V and 6 bases from J, the gap between germline ends came to 20 bases. The V gene's germline CDR1 is LNHDA and CDR2 SQIVND (reference sequence). This CDR3 is built from 16 residues. From about 400 ng of RNA, a library with molecular barcoded alpha/delta and beta/gamma adaptors was made. TCRdb reanalysed the reads using MiXCR and keeps one entry per CDR3 protein. The sample contains about 130,000 distinct CDR3 sequences, about an eighth of which appear only once. Points from the study as a whole: RNA-seq captured clonotypes less deeply and reliably than IR-seq.

Sequences were obtained from a population of CD138-negative cells sorted from bone marrow. This TCR was recovered from a donor aged 40 or over with multiple myeloma. The rearrangement links TRBV19 to TRBJ2-2, with a possible D match to TRBD1 (6 bases). The CDR3 spells CASRWGTNLLAGELFF. CDR3 DNA sequence: TGTGCCAGTAGATGGGGGACAAACCTCTTGGCCGGGGAGCTGTTTTTT.